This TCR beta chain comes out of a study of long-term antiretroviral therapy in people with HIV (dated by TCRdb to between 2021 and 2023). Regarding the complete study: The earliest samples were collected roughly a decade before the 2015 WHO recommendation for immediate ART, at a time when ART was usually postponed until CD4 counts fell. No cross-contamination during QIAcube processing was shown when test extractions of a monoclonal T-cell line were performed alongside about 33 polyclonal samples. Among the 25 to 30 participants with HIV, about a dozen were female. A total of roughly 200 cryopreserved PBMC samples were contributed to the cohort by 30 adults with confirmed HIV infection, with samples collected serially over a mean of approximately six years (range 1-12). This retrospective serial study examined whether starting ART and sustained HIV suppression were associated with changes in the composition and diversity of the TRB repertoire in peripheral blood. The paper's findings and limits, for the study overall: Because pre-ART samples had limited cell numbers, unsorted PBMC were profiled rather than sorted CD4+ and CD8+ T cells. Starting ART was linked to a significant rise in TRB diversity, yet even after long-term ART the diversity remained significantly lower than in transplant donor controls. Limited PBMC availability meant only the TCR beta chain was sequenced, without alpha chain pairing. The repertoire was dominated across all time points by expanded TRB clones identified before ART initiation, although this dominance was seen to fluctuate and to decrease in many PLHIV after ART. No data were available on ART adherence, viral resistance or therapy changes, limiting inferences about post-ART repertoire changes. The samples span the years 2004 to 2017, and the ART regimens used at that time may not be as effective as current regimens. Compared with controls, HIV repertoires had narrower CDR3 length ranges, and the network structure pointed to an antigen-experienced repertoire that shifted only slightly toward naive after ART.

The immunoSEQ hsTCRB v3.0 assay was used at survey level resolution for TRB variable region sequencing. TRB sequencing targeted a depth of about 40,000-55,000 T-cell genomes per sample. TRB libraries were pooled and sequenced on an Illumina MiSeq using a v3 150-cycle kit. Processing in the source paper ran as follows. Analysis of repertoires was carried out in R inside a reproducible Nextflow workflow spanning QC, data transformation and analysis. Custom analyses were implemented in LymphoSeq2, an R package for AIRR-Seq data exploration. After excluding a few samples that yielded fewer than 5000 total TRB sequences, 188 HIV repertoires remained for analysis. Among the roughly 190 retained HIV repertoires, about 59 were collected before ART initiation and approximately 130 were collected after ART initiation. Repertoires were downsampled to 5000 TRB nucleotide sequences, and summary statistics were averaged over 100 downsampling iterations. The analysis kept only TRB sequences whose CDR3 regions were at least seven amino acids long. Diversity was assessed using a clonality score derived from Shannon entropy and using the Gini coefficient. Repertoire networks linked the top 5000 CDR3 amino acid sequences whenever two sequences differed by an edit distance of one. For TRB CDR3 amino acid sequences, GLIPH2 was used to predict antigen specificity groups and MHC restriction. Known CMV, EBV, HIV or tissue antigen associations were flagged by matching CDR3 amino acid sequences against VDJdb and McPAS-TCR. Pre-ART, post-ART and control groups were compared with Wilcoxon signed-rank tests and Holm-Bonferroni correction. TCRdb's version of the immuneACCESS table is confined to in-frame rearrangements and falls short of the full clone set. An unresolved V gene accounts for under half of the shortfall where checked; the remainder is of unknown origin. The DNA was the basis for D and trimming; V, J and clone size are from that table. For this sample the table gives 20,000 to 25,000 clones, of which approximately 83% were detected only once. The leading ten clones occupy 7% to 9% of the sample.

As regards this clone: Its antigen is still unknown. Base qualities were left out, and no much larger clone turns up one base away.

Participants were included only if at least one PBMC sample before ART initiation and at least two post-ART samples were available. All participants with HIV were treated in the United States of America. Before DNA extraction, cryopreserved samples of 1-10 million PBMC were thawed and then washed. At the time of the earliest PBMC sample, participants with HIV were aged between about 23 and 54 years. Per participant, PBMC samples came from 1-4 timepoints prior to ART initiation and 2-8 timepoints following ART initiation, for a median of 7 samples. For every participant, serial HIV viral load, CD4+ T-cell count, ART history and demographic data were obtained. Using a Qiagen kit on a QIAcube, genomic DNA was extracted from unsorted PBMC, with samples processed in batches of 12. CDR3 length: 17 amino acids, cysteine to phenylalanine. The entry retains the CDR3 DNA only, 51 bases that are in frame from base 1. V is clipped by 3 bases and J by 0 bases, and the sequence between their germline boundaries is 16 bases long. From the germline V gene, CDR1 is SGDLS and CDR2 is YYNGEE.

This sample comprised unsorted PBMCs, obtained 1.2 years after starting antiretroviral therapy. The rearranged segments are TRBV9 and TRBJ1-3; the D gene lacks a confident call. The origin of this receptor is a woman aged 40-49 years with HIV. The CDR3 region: CASSANREVRSGNTIYF. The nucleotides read TGTGCCAGCAGCGCCAACCGGGAGGTTCGCTCTGGAAACACCATATATTTT.